Shown below are 19 T cell receptor beta chains from a single sample sequenced in a study of blood T cell repertoires in COVID-19. The protocol was immunoSEQ multiplex PCR, while the TCRdb copy is restricted to in-frame clones and leaves out a portion. The data hold some 270,000 clones, with roughly nine tenths observed a single time. Specimen: PBMCs or T cells enriched from blood (not recorded which). Receptors originate from a woman in her 40s who had recovered from COVID-19.

The gene calls are TRBV11-2 and TRBJ1-4, with 9 bases matching TRBD1. Germline CDR1 is SGHAT and CDR2 is FQNNGV. The length of the CDR3 is 15 residues. Unmatched junction bases numbered 9, after V lost 5 bases and J lost 8 bases. The CDR3 spells CASSADRGRTEKLFF. The CDR3 DNA reads as TGTGCCAGCAGCGCGGACAGGGGAAGAACGGAAAAACTGTTTTTT.

This chain connects TRBV9 to TRBJ1-1; 10 bases match TRBD1. The V and J ends lost 0 bases and 6 bases, in that order; junction bases with no gene match: 5. CDR3 length: 15 residues. Germline lookup yields CDR1 SGDLS and CDR2 YYNGEE. Here the CDR3 reads CASSVEGQGFSEAFF. CDR3 coding DNA: TGTGCCAGCAGCGTAGAGGGACAGGGGTTTTCTGAAGCTTTCTTT.

This chain uses TRBV19 with TRBJ1-5; 8 bases line up with TRBD1. The CDR3 has 14 amino acids. Germline V gene data show CDR1 as LNHDA and CDR2 as SQIVND (reference sequence). The trim removed 10 bases at V and 6 bases at J, leaving 11 bases unmatched. The CDR3 DNA reads TGTGCCACTAACCTCAGGGGGCAAGGTCAGCCCCAGCATTTT. Protein: CATNLRGQGQPQHF.

This chain links TRBV2 with TRBJ2-3; 15 positions match TRBD2. CDR3 length: 16 amino acids. Trimming took 4 bases from V and 5 from J; bases not matched to a gene: 4. Looked up from germline, CDR1 is SNHLY and CDR2 is FYNNEI. DNA of the CDR3: TGTGCCAGCAGTGCGGGACTAGCGGGAGGAGGAGATACGCAGTATTTT. Its translation is CASSAGLAGGGDTQYF.

V usage is TRBV5-1 and J usage is TRBJ1-4; no clear D gene. CDR1 is SGHRS, CDR2 YFSETQ, per germline. The CDR3 extends over 14 amino acids. V was clipped by 0 bases and J by 12 bases, with 15 bases between them. This CDR3 is CASSLDSGGGELFF. The DNA for the CDR3 is TGCGCCAGCAGCTTGGACTCTGGTGGAGGAGAACTGTTTTTT.

The rearrangement joins TRBV6-5 to TRBJ2-3, with D perhaps matching TRBD2 (5 bases). The V and J ends lost 7 bases and 4 bases respectively, with 9 bases between them. Germline V gives CDR1 MNHEY, CDR2 SVGAGI. The length of the CDR3 is 12 residues. The CDR3 region is CASKAVADTQYF. The CDR3 DNA follows: TGTGCCAGCAAAGCGGTAGCAGATACGCAGTATTTT.

This chain joins TRBV30 and TRBJ1-5; a possible D gene is TRBD1 (6 bases). V lost 4 bases and J lost 5, with 15 bases in between. The CDR3 loop spans 14 amino acids. CDR1 is GTSNPN, CDR2 SVGIG, per germline (reference sequence). CDR3 DNA sequence: TGTGCCTGGACCGAAGGACAGTCTTATCAGCCCCAGCATTTT. Translating gives CAWTEGQSYQPQHF.

A note on this clone: The same CDR3 can be traced to other DNA sequences in this sample. The chain recombines TRBV5-1 with TRBJ1-2, with TRBD1 matching 8 bases. The CDR3 sequence is 12 residues long. Germline CDR1 is SGHRS and CDR2 is YFSETQ. V lost 5 bases to trimming and J lost 4 bases; unmatched junction nucleotides: 1. CDR3 DNA sequence: TGCGCCAGCAGGCAGGGGGCCTATGGCTACACCTTC. Amino acid sequence: CASRQGAYGYTF.

V and J are TRBV5-1 and TRBJ2-3; 10 nucleotides agree with TRBD2. The trim removed 4 bases at V and 2 bases at J, leaving 4 bases unmatched. This CDR3 comprises 15 residues. Germline V gene lookup returns CDR1 SGHRS and CDR2 YFSETQ. CDR3 sequence reads: CASSVLAGATDTQYF. CDR3 DNA: TGCGCCAGCAGCGTCCTAGCGGGGGCCACAGATACGCAGTATTTT. Full variable domain (rest looked up from reference TRBV5-1 and TRBJ2-3): KAGVTQTPRYLIKTRGQQVTLSCSPISGHRSVSWYQQTPGQGLQFLFEYFSETQRNKGNFPGRFSGRQFSNSRSEMNVSTLELGDSALYLCASSVLAGATDTQYFGPGTRLTVL.

The V gene is TRBV7-3, the J gene TRBJ1-1, with D maybe TRBD1 (5 bases). There are 13 residues in the CDR3. Looked up from germline, CDR1 is SGHTA and CDR2 is FQGTGA. With 2 bases removed from V and 5 bases from J, the gap between germline ends came to 9 bases. The CDR3 is CASSLGGVTEAFF. DNA of the CDR3: TGTGCCAGCAGCTTAGGGGGGGTTACTGAAGCTTTCTTT.

The V gene is TRBV27, the J gene TRBJ1-5; 7 positions agree with TRBD1. Germline trimming cut 9 bases from V and 1 base from J; bases unmatched to any gene: 3. Germline values: CDR1 MNHEY, CDR2 SMNVEV (reference sequence). The CDR3 covers 13 residues. The CDR3 here is CASTQGSNQPQHF. The DNA of the CDR3 is TGTGCCAGTACACAGGGGAGCAATCAGCCCCAGCATTTT.

V is TRBV7-2 and J is TRBJ1-2; D gene ambiguous. Germline CDR1 and CDR2: SGHTA and FQGNSA. The CDR3 contains 13 residues. Trimming removed 5 bases from V and 2 bases from J, with 9 bases in between. In nucleotides, the CDR3 is TGTGCCAGCAGCCCAGGAAAAAACTATGGCTACACCTTC. This gives the protein CASSPGKNYGYTF.

CDR3 DNA: TGTGCCAGCAGTTACCGCACAGCTATGAACACTGAAGCTTTCTTT. Protein sequence: CASSYRTAMNTEAFF. J is TRBJ1-1 and V is TRBV6-2 or TRBV6-3, with D unclear. Germline V gives CDR1 MNHEY, CDR2 SVGEGT. The CDR3 is made up of 15 amino acids. V was cut by 2 bases and J by 0 bases, with 10 bases left in between.

The rearrangement uses TRBV5-1 and TRBJ1-3; possible D gene TRBD1, 5 bases. The CDR3 runs 14 residues. Trimming stripped 0 bases from V and 3 bases from J, with 7 bases between. The germline CDR1 and CDR2 sequences are SGHRS and YFSETQ. CDR3 loop: CASSLDGGGNTIYF. The CDR3 nucleotides read TGCGCCAGCAGCTTGGACGGGGGTGGAAACACCATATATTTT.

The chain combines TRBV6-5 with TRBJ1-1, with D maybe TRBD1 (5 bases). The CDR3 is 14 residues long. The germline V gene has CDR1 MNHEY and CDR2 SVGAGI. V was trimmed by 4 bases and J by 4 bases, leaving 13 bases between them. CDR3 sequence reads: CASSSLIGGTEAFF. DNA of the CDR3: TGTGCCAGCAGTTCGCTAATCGGGGGCACTGAAGCTTTCTTT.

Here the CDR3 reads CAWSVGGESYGYTF. As DNA, the CDR3 is TGTGCCTGGAGTGTGGGCGGGGAATCCTATGGCTACACCTTC. This chain uses TRBV30 with TRBJ1-2, with D unresolved. The germline V and J ends were trimmed by 0 bases and 4 bases, with 12 bases remaining between them. Germline CDR1 and CDR2: GTSNPN and SVGIG (reference sequence). This CDR3 contains 14 residues.

This chain joins TRBV19 and TRBJ1-6; 7 nucleotides align to TRBD1. Germline assignment: CDR1 LNHDA and CDR2 SQIVND (reference sequence). V was pared by 6 bases and J by 7 bases, with 9 bases of the junction left unmatched. This CDR3 is built from 15 residues. The CDR3 loop is CASRTTGSGNSPLHF. The CDR3 coding sequence is TGTGCCAGTAGAACGACAGGGAGTGGGAATTCACCCCTCCACTTT.

The chain is built from TRBV12-5 and TRBJ2-1; 8 positions match TRBD1. The V segment lost 4 bases and the J segment 5 bases; nucleotides outside the gene matches: 10. Germline CDR1 is LGHNT and CDR2 is FRNRAP. This CDR3 is 16 amino acids long. DNA for the CDR3: TGTGCTAGTGGTTCAAAAATAGGGACAGGTGACAATGAGCAGTTCTTC. As protein: CASGSKIGTGDNEQFF.

V is TRBV14 and J is TRBJ2-6, with no clear D. From germline, CDR1 is SGHDN and CDR2 FVKESK. The CDR3 runs 16 residues. The V end was cut by 4 bases, the J end by 0 bases, with 10 bases between. CDR3 region: CASSPLTISGANVLTF. The CDR3 nucleotides read TGTGCCAGCAGCCCATTAACTATCTCTGGGGCCAACGTCCTGACTTTC.